This TCR beta chain was identified in a study of OX40 agonist ivuxolimab in advanced cancers. The wider study: The patients got ivuxolimab, which is an agonistic anti-OX40 (CD134) antibody. Partial responses were recorded for three patients, including one with hepatocellular carcinoma and two with cutaneous melanoma.

The CDR3 has 15 amino acids. Germline V CDR1 and CDR2: WSHSY, SAAADI. The ends lost 4 bases at V and 5 bases at J; junction bases unmatched: 9. Points on this clone: Its antigen is unknown.

General observations from the study: Expanded clones tended on average to be more numerous among CD8+ T cells than CD4+.

Here immunoSEQ multiplex PCR was the method, and the copy in TCRdb shows in-frame clones only, minus some. The data contain some 100,000 clones, more than 75% of them singletons. The specimen was CD4+ or CD8+ T cells sorted from blood, collected in a trial of the OX40 agonist ivuxolimab. The chain links TRBV10-2 to TRBJ2-5; 8 nucleotides align to TRBD2. This receptor was taken from an adult with an advanced solid tumor such as melanoma, head and neck, liver or kidney cancer. Here the CDR3 reads CASSAYSGSMETQYF. The CDR3 DNA is TGCGCCAGCAGTGCGTACAGCGGGAGTATGGAGACCCAGTACTTC.